This entry describes one T cell receptor beta chain. CDR3 length: 11 amino acids. Per the germline V gene, CDR1 is SEHNR and CDR2 is FQNEAQ (reference sequence). V was shortened by 3 bases and J by 6 bases, with 4 bases between the two germline ends. Per the original data handling: Amplification from reference gene primers served as the basis for estimated nucleated cell counts. Assay: immunoSEQ multiplex PCR; the TCRdb copy retains only in-frame clones and omits some. The DNA gave D and trimming, while V, J and clone size come from that table. The repertoire has some 240,000 clones, 81% of them found once; the top ten carry around 7.2%. This entry is derived from a study of blood T cell repertoires in COVID-19. On the study more broadly: Acute and convalescent COVID-19 specimens originated in the United States, Italy and Spain. PBMCs, B-cell-depleted T cells, or T cells were the source of the cDNA or gDNA that made up the material.

Patients of the Seattle cohort, enrolled during active infection, were followed longitudinally. This receptor was taken from a woman aged 80 or over with COVID-19, enrolled during active disease. V gene TRBV7-9 combines with J gene TRBJ2-3; unclear D gene. Sequencing input: peripheral blood. CDR3 in amino acids: CASSLRDTQYF. DNA of the CDR3: TGTGCCAGCAGCTTGAGGGATACGCAGTATTTT.